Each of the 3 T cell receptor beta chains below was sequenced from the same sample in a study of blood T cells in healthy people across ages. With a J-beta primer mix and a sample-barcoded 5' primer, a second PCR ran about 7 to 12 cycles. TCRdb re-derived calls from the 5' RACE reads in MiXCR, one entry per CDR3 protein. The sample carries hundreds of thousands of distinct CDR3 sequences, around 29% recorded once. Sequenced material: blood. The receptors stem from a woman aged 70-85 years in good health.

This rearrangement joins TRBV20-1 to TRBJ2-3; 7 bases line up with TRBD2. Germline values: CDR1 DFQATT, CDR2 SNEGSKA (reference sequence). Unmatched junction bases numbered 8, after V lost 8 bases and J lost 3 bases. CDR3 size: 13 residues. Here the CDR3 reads CSLRGGRTDTQYF. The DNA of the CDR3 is TGCAGTTTACGGGGAGGGAGGACAGATACGCAGTATTTT.

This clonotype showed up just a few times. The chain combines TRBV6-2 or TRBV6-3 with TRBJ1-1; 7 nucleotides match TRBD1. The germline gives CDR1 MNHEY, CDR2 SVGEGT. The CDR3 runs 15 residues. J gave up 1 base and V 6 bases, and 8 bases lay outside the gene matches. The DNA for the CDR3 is TGTGCCAGCAGGGATGGGGGACAGCAGAACACTGAAGCTTTCTTT. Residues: CASRDGGQQNTEAFF.

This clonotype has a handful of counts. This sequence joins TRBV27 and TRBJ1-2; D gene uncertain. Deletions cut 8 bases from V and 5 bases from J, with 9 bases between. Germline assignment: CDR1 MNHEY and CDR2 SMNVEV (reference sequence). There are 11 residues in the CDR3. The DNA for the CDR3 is TGTGCCAGCGGCACATGGTATGGCTACACCTTC. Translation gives CASGTWYGYTF.